This T cell receptor beta chain was sequenced in a study of OX40 agonist ivuxolimab in advanced cancers. Overall study context: Aged roughly 23 to 79 with a mean of roughly 65 years, they were approximately 79% male. Points from the study as a whole: With doses of 0.1 to 3.0 mg/kg, CD4+ and CD8+ blood T cells had undergone clonal expansion by week 6.

Samples were taken at baseline and on day 1 of cycles 4 and 7. The data were produced by immunoSEQ multiplex PCR, yet TCRdb's version contains in-frame clones alone and is incomplete. The sample lists some 71,000 clones; 84% were seen once. Turning to this clone: Its antigen is as yet unknown.

The TCR comes from an adult with an advanced solid tumor such as melanoma, head and neck, liver or kidney cancer. The input for sequencing was CD4+ or CD8+ T cells sorted from blood, taken in a trial of the OX40 agonist ivuxolimab.

CDR3: CASRPVAGGNNEQFF. DNA for the CDR3: TGTGCCAGCAGACCTGTAGCGGGGGGGAACAATGAGCAGTTCTTC. The chain carries TRBV6-6 and TRBJ2-1, with TRBD2 matching 11 bases. With 6 bases clipped from V and 5 bases from J, the junction kept 6 bases outside the gene matches. The CDR3 spans 15 residues. Germline values: CDR1 MNHNY, CDR2 SVGAGI (reference sequence).